This is a list of T cell receptor beta chains from one sample in a study of blood T cells in healthy people across ages. In TCRdb, the 5' RACE reads were re-called with MiXCR into one record per CDR3 protein. The profile shows 1.5 million to 2 million distinct CDR3 sequences, about 30% of them singletons. Specimen: blood. The receptors shown here come from a woman in her thirties in good health. Each CDR3 is given with its conserved first and last residue. The D gene is left open where the match is weak. A clone size is listed for some rows: how often the clone was seen (once, few, many), or a class if it is expanded.

D gene: NA; clone size: NA; J gene: TRBJ2-4; V gene: TRBV6-1; CDR3 length: 13; CDR3 DNA: TGTGCCAGCAGTGAAACGGGGTGGGGTATACAGTACTTC; CDR3 protein: CASSETGWGIQYF
D gene: TRBD1; clone size: NA; J gene: TRBJ2-7; V gene: TRBV12-3/TRBV12-4; CDR3 length: 15; CDR3 DNA: TGTGCCAGCAGTGCGACAGGGGGCGCGGCGTACGAGCAGTACTTC; CDR3 protein: CASSATGGAAYEQYF
D gene: NA; clone size: few; J gene: TRBJ2-3; V gene: TRBV5-6; CDR3 length: 15; CDR3 DNA: TGTGCCAGCAGCTTTGGGTACGGGAGTGCAGATACGCAGTATTTT; CDR3 protein: CASSFGYGSADTQYF
D gene: NA; clone size: few; J gene: TRBJ2-3; V gene: TRBV29-1; CDR3 length: 12; CDR3 DNA: TGCAGCGTTGCGGACTTCAAAGATACGCAGTATTTT; CDR3 protein: CSVADFKDTQYF
D gene: NA; clone size: many; J gene: TRBJ2-7; V gene: TRBV27; CDR3 length: 15; CDR3 DNA: TGTGCCAGCAGTTTATTTAGGGACGGCCCCTACGAGCAGTACTTC; CDR3 protein: CASSLFRDGPYEQYF
D gene: TRBD1; clone size: NA; J gene: TRBJ1-1; V gene: TRBV5-1; CDR3 length: 14; CDR3 DNA: TGCGCCAGCAGCTTGGCGACAGGGGCCACTGAAGCTTTCTTT; CDR3 protein: CASSLATGATEAFF
D gene: NA; clone size: NA; J gene: TRBJ1-2; V gene: TRBV12-3/TRBV12-4; CDR3 length: 13; CDR3 DNA: TGTGCCAGCAGCTTACAGAGTTACTATGGCTACACCTTC; CDR3 protein: CASSLQSYYGYTF
D gene: TRBD2; clone size: NA; J gene: TRBJ2-1; V gene: TRBV7-9; CDR3 length: 15; CDR3 DNA: TGTGCCAGCAGCTTTGGGCTAGCGGGAGATCATGAGCAGTTCTTC; CDR3 protein: CASSFGLAGDHEQFF
D gene: TRBD1; clone size: many; J gene: TRBJ2-3; V gene: TRBV12-3/TRBV12-4; CDR3 length: 14; CDR3 DNA: TGTGCCAGCAGTTTAGAGGGGGCTAGAGATACGCAGTATTTT; CDR3 protein: CASSLEGARDTQYF
D gene: TRBD2; clone size: NA; J gene: TRBJ2-2; V gene: TRBV14; CDR3 length: 16; CDR3 DNA: TGTGCCAGCAGCCAAGATAGCGGGGTGAACACCGGGGAGCTGTTTTTT; CDR3 protein: CASSQDSGVNTGELFF
D gene: NA; clone size: NA; J gene: TRBJ2-1; V gene: TRBV7-9; CDR3 length: 15; CDR3 DNA: TGTGCCAGCAGCTTGGCGGGGCGGTCCCACAATGAGCAGTTCTTC; CDR3 protein: CASSLAGRSHNEQFF
D gene: NA; clone size: NA; J gene: TRBJ2-1; V gene: TRBV2; CDR3 length: 13; CDR3 DNA: TGTGCCAGCAGCCTCACAGGGTTCGATGAGCAGTTCTTC; CDR3 protein: CASSLTGFDEQFF
D gene: NA; clone size: many; J gene: TRBJ2-7; V gene: TRBV5-1; CDR3 length: 17; CDR3 DNA: TGCGCCAGCAGCTTGGAAGCCCAGCGGCCTAACTCCTACGAGCAGTACTTC; CDR3 protein: CASSLEAQRPNSYEQYF
D gene: NA; clone size: NA; J gene: TRBJ1-1; V gene: TRBV29-1; CDR3 length: 15; CDR3 DNA: TGCAGCACCCTCAACCCCGGGGCCGGGGTCACTGAAGCTTTCTTT; CDR3 protein: CSTLNPGAGVTEAFF
D gene: TRBD1; clone size: many; J gene: TRBJ2-7; V gene: TRBV6-5; CDR3 length: 14; CDR3 DNA: TGTGCCAGCAGTCCCCGGGACAGGGAGGACGAGCAGTACTTC; CDR3 protein: CASSPRDREDEQYF
D gene: NA; clone size: NA; J gene: TRBJ1-1; V gene: TRBV5-1; CDR3 length: 12; CDR3 DNA: TGCGCCGGCAGACTCGGGAACACTGAAGCTTTCTTT; CDR3 protein: CAGRLGNTEAFF